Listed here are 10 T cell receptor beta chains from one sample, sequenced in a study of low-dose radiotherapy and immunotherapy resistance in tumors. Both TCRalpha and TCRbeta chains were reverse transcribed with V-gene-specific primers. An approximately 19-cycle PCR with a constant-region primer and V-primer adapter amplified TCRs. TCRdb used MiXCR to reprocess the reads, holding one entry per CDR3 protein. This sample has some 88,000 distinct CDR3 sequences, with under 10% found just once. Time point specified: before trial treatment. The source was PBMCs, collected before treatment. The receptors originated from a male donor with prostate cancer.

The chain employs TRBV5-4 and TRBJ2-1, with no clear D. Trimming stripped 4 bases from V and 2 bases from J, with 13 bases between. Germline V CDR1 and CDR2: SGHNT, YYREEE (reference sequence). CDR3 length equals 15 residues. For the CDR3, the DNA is TGTGCCAGCAGCCCCCCCTCTGCAGCCTACAATGAGCAGTTCTTC. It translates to CASSPPSAAYNEQFF.

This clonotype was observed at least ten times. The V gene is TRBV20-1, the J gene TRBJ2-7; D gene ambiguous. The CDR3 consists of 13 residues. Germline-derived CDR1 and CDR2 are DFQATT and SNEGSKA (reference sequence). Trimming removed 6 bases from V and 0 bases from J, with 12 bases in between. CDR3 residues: CSAHIDNSYEQYF. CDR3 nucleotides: TGCAGTGCCCACATAGACAACTCCTACGAGCAGTACTTC.

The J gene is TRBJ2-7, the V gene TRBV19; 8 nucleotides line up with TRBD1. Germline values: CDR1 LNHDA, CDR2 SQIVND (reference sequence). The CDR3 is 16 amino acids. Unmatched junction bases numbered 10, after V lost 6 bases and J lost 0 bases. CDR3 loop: CASSTAWTGSSYEQYF. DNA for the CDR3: TGTGCCAGTAGCACGGCCTGGACAGGGAGCTCCTACGAGCAGTACTTC. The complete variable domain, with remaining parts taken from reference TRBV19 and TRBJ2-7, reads DGGITQSPKYLFRKEGQNVTLSCEQNLNHDAMYWYRQDPGQGLRLIYYSQIVNDFQKGDIAEGYSVSREKKESFPLTVTSAQKNPTAFYLCASSTAWTGSSYEQYFGPGTRLTVT.

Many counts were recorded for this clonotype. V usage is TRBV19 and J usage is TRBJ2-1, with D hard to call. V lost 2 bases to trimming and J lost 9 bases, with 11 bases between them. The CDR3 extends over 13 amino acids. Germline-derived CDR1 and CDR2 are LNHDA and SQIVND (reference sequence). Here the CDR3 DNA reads TGTGCCAGTAGTATACCCGAGGTTCCTGAGCAGTTCTTC. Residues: CASSIPEVPEQFF.

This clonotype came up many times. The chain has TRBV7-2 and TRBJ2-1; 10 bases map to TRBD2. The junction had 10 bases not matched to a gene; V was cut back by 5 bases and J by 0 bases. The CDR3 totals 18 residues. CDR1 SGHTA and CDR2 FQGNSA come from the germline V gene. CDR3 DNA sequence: TGTGCCAGCAGCGGAAGGACTAGCGGAGGAAGCTCCTACAATGAGCAGTTCTTC. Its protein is CASSGRTSGGSSYNEQFF.

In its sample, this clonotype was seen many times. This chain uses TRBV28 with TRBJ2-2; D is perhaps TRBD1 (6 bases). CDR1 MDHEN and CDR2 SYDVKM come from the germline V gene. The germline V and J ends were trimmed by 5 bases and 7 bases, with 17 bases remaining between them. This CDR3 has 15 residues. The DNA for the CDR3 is TGTGCCAGCAGTGCACAGGGCCTTAAACGCGGGGAGCTGTTTTTT. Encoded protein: CASSAQGLKRGELFF.

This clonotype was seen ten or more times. CDR3 in DNA: TGTGCCAGCAGCTTAGCCCGACTAGGCGGGGAGACCCAGTACTTC. Amino acids: CASSLARLGGETQYF. This chain connects TRBV7-2 to TRBJ2-5; D might be TRBD2 (6 bases). Between the trimmed V and J ends, which lost 0 bases and 5 bases, there was a span of 13 bases. CDR3 length equals 15 residues. CDR1 is SGHTA and CDR2 is FQGNSA in the germline V gene. Drawing the rest from reference TRBV7-2 and TRBJ2-5, the complete variable domain is GAGVSQSPSNKVTEKGKDVELRCDPISGHTALYWYRQSLGQGLEFLIYFQGNSAPDKSGLPSDRFSAERTGGSVSTLTIQRTQQEDSAVYLCASSLARLGGETQYFGPGTRLLVL.

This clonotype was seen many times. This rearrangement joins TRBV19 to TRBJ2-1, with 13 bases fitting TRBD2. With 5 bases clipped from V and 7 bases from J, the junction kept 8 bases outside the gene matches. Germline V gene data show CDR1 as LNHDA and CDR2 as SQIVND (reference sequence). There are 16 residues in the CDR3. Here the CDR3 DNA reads TGTGCCAGTAGTCTTAGGACTAGCGGGAGTTTTAATGAGCAGTTCTTC. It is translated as CASSLRTSGSFNEQFF.

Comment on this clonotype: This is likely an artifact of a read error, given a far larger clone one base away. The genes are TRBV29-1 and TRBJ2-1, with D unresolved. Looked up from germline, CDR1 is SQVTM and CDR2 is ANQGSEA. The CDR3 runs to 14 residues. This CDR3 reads CSARTTSDYNEQFF. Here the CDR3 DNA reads TGCAGTGCTAGAACCACTTCGGACTACAATGAGCAGTTCTTC.

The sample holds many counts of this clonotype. The CDR3 bases are TGTGCCAGCAGCCCGGGACAGACGAGCTCCTACGAGCAGTACTTC. Its protein product is CASSPGQTSSYEQYF. The chain recombines TRBV5-4 with TRBJ2-7, with 7 bases fitting TRBD1. J was trimmed by 0 bases and V by 4 bases; bases with no gene match: 7. The germline CDR1 and CDR2 sequences are SGHNT and YYREEE (reference sequence). There are 15 residues in the CDR3.